These 30 T cell receptor beta chains came from one sample sequenced in a study of CD8 T cells in Susac syndrome. Reverse transcription of roughly 0.45 to 1 ug RNA used random hexamers. TCRdb redid the calling of the immunoSEQ multiplex PCR reads with MiXCR, one entry per CDR3 protein. The top ten hold 0.07% to 0.09% of the sample, which has approximately 110,000 distinct CDR3 sequences, around 94% seen once. Sample: CD4+ T cells from PBMCs. The receptor source for this set is a human donor in good health.

This clonotype has a handful of counts. The rearrangement joins TRBV10-2 to TRBJ2-7; TRBD1 is a possible D gene (5 bases). CDR3 length: 11 residues. Trimming left V 6 bases short and J 4 bases short, with 7 bases between. Germline-derived CDR1 and CDR2 are WSHSY and SAAADI. CDR3 coding DNA: TGCGCCAGCAGGAAGGGGTACGAGCAGTACTTC. Protein: CASRKGYEQYF.

The chain joins TRBV4-1 to TRBJ1-1; 9 positions match TRBD1. This CDR3 is built from 15 residues. V shed 5 bases and J 0 bases; nucleotides not matched to a gene: 4. Germline lookup yields CDR1 MGHRA and CDR2 YSYEKL. In DNA form, the CDR3 reads TGCGCCAGCAGCTTTCGGACAGGGGTGAACACTGAAGCTTTCTTT. Amino acid sequence: CASSFRTGVNTEAFF.

This clonotype has more than one count but fewer than ten. CDR3 loop: CASSLEDNEQFF. In DNA form, the CDR3 reads TGTGCCAGCAGCTTGGAGGACAATGAGCAGTTCTTC. The chain employs TRBV5-6 and TRBJ2-1; no clear D. CDR3 length equals 12 residues. V was trimmed by 0 bases and J by 5 bases, leaving 3 bases between them. The germline V gene encodes CDR1 SGHDT and CDR2 YYEEEE.

The rearrangement uses TRBV5-6 and TRBJ2-7, with TRBD2 matching over 10 bases. Germline trimming cut 4 bases from V and 3 bases from J; bases unmatched to any gene: 16. Germline values: CDR1 SGHDT, CDR2 YYEEEE. There are 18 residues in the CDR3. The CDR3 DNA sequence: TGTGCCAGCAGCACCTGGACTAGCGGCGAAGGGGGATTCTACGAGCAGTACTTC. Protein: CASSTWTSGEGGFYEQYF.

The V and J genes are TRBV15 and TRBJ1-3; D gene uncertain. CDR1 is LNHNV, CDR2 YYDKDF, per germline (reference sequence). This CDR3 contains 14 residues. V lost 7 bases to trimming and J lost 4 bases, with 14 bases between them. The CDR3 DNA reads as TGTGCCACCACCAGCCCTGTCAAAGGAAACACCATATATTTT. As protein: CATTSPVKGNTIYF.

The chain recombines TRBV12-3 or TRBV12-4 with TRBJ2-2; 11 bases match TRBD2. This CDR3 comprises 15 residues. J was trimmed by 6 bases and V by 8 bases; bases with no gene match: 8. DNA for the CDR3: TGTGCCAGCTGGGGAATAGCGGGAGGGGCCGGGGAGCTGTTTTTT. As protein: CASWGIAGGAGELFF.

V gene TRBV20-1 combines with J gene TRBJ2-1; D ambiguous. The CDR3 is 11 amino acids. Germline CDR1 is DFQATT and CDR2 is SNEGSKA (reference sequence). Trimming removed 3 bases at V and 10 bases at J, with 10 bases between. Here the CDR3 DNA reads TGCAGTGCTAGGACACTATGGGAGCAGTTCTTC. It is translated as CSARTLWEQFF.

This chain links TRBV29-1 with TRBJ1-1, with D possibly matching TRBD1 (5 bases). This CDR3 is 14 amino acids long. The V end was cut by 2 bases, the J end by 5 bases, with 15 bases between. The V gene's germline CDR1 is SQVTM and CDR2 ANQGSEA. CDR3 sequence (DNA): TGCAGCGTTGAAAGGGACCCCGGAAGGACTGAAGCTTTCTTT. Translation: CSVERDPGRTEAFF. Drawing the rest from reference TRBV29-1 and TRBJ1-1, the complete variable domain is SAVISQKPSRDICQRGTSLTIQCQVDSQVTMMFWYRQQPGQSLTLIATANQGSEATYESGFVIDKFPISRPNLTFSTLTVSNMSPEDSSIYLCSVERDPGRTEAFFGQGTRLTVV.

The chain has TRBV20-1 and TRBJ1-1, with unresolved D. Trimming took 3 bases from V and 5 from J, leaving 16 bases between them. The CDR3 has 14 amino acids. The germline V gene has CDR1 DFQATT and CDR2 SNEGSKA (reference sequence). CDR3 sequence: CSASLAKVGTEAFF. DNA for the CDR3: TGCAGTGCTAGTCTAGCGAAGGTTGGGACTGAAGCTTTCTTT.

Only one count was recorded for this clonotype. The rearrangement joins TRBV6-6 to TRBJ1-2; a possible D gene is TRBD1 (6 bases). Trimming removed 8 bases from V and 6 bases from J, with 22 bases in between. The germline CDR1 and CDR2 sequences are MNHNY and SVGAGI (reference sequence). The CDR3 has 15 residues. In nucleotides, the CDR3 is TGTGCCAGCGGCTACCCCCCACAGGGAACGCATGGCTACACCTTC. Its protein product is CASGYPPQGTHGYTF.

The V and J genes are TRBV7-2 and TRBJ2-1; D is unresolved. CDR3 length: 11 amino acids. V lost 6 bases to trimming and J lost 9 bases, with 9 bases between them. Germline V gene lookup returns CDR1 SGHTA and CDR2 FQGNSA. The CDR3 is CASSSKFEQFF. The CDR3 DNA reads as TGTGCCAGCAGTTCCAAGTTTGAGCAGTTCTTC.

The CDR3 DNA reads TGTGCCAGCAGATCAGGGGGACCCTACAATGAGCAGTTCTTC. This gives the protein CASRSGGPYNEQFF. The chain couples TRBV2 to TRBJ2-1; 7 positions match TRBD1. CDR3 length equals 14 residues. Unmatched junction bases numbered 4, after V lost 6 bases and J lost 2 bases. Germline assignment: CDR1 SNHLY and CDR2 FYNNEI.

The rearrangement links TRBV20-1 to TRBJ2-5; 13 nucleotides align to TRBD2. The V segment lost 3 bases and the J segment 4 bases; nucleotides outside the gene matches: 2. The CDR3 runs 14 residues. CDR1 DFQATT and CDR2 SNEGSKA come from the germline V gene (reference sequence). CDR3 DNA sequence: TGCAGTGCTAGCGGACTAGCGGGAGCAGAGACCCAGTACTTC. Protein product: CSASGLAGAETQYF.

This chain connects TRBV11-2 to TRBJ1-2; tentative D call: TRBD1 (5 bases). The germline CDR1 and CDR2 sequences are SGHAT and FQNNGV. This CDR3 has 14 residues. The V gene lost 5 bases and the J gene lost 2 bases, with 12 bases spanning the gap. For the CDR3, the DNA is TGTGCCAGCAGCCCGGTCGGGGGGAACTATGGCTACACCTTC. It encodes CASSPVGGNYGYTF. Full variable domain (missing parts from reference TRBV11-2 and TRBJ1-2): EAGVAQSPRYKIIEKRQSVAFWCNPISGHATLYWYQQILGQGPKLLIQFQNNGVVDDSQLPKDRFSAERLKGVDSTLKIQPAKLEDSAVYLCASSPVGGNYGYTFGSGTRLTVV.

V gene TRBV11-2 combines with J gene TRBJ2-2; unclear D gene. CDR3 length: 11 amino acids. Trimming took off 4 bases at V and 13 bases at J, with 10 bases between the two ends. Germline V lookup: CDR1 SGHAT, CDR2 FQNNGV. CDR3 in amino acids: CASSSNPGLFF. CDR3 coding DNA: TGTGCCAGCAGCTCTAACCCAGGGCTGTTTTTT.

J is TRBJ2-1 and V is TRBV30, with unresolved D. CDR1 is GTSNPN, CDR2 SVGIG, per germline (reference sequence). The CDR3 spans 12 residues. V lost 0 bases to trimming and J lost 7 bases, with 7 bases between them. The chain's CDR3 is CAWSVHRNEQFF. The CDR3 DNA reads TGTGCCTGGAGTGTCCATCGGAATGAGCAGTTCTTC.

The CDR3 here is CASAGDTQYF. As DNA, the CDR3 is TGTGCCAGCGCTGGGGATACGCAGTATTTT. The chain joins TRBV7-9 to TRBJ2-3; D is unclear. Germline CDR1 SEHNR, CDR2 FQNEAQ (reference sequence). The V and J ends lost 8 bases and 6 bases respectively, with 6 bases between them. This CDR3 spans 10 amino acids.

This clonotype came up a few times. The chain is built from TRBV2 and TRBJ2-7; D is undetermined. CDR1 and CDR2 (germline): SNHLY, FYNNEI. V was clipped by 4 bases and J by 0 bases, with 10 bases between them. This CDR3 spans 14 amino acids. The CDR3 reads CASSGKDSSYEQYF. CDR3 nucleotide sequence: TGTGCCAGCAGTGGTAAGGATAGCTCCTACGAGCAGTACTTC.

The V call is TRBV25-1, the J call TRBJ2-3; a weak D match, TRBD1 (6 bases). Looked up from germline, CDR1 is MGHDK and CDR2 is SYGVNS. This CDR3 spans 15 amino acids. The ends were cut back, 3 bases at V and 2 bases at J, with 12 bases in the middle. CDR3 coding DNA: TGTGCCAGCAGTGACGGACAGCGATACACAGATACGCAGTATTTT. Residues: CASSDGQRYTDTQYF. The variable domain in full, with the rest retrieved from reference TRBV25-1 and TRBJ2-3, is EADIYQTPRYLVIGTGKKITLECSQTMGHDKMYWYQQDPGMELHLIHYSYGVNSTEKGDLSSESTVSRIRTEHFPLTLESARPSHTSQYLCASSDGQRYTDTQYFGPGTRLTVL.

The V and J genes are TRBV14 and TRBJ2-1; 8 bases line up with TRBD1. The CDR3 has 16 amino acids. Germline trimming cut 4 bases from V and 8 bases from J; bases unmatched to any gene: 13. Germline V CDR1 and CDR2: SGHDN, FVKESK. CDR3 region: CASSRVQGVLFDEQFF. Written as DNA, the CDR3 is TGTGCCAGCAGCCGGGTACAGGGGGTCCTTTTCGATGAGCAGTTCTTC.

The chain carries TRBV20-1 and TRBJ2-5; TRBD1 agrees at 9 bases. Losses at the gene ends were 3 bases for V and 5 bases for J; bases not matched to a gene: 13. The CDR3 runs 16 residues. CDR1 and CDR2 (germline): DFQATT, SNEGSKA (reference sequence). As DNA, the CDR3 is TGCAGTGCTAGGGGGGGAGTTAACAGGGGGCTGGAGACCCAGTACTTC. This translates into CSARGGVNRGLETQYF.

This chain links TRBV6-5 with TRBJ1-4; no firm D call. CDR1 is MNHEY, CDR2 SVGAGI, per germline. The CDR3 sequence is 14 residues long. The ends were cut back, 2 bases at V and 6 bases at J, with 10 bases in the middle. CDR3 nucleotides: TGTGCCAGCAGTTACGGTGGGCAGGATGAAAAACTGTTTTTT. It specifies CASSYGGQDEKLFF.

This rearrangement joins TRBV29-1 to TRBJ2-7; TRBD1 matches at 9 bases. Unmatched junction bases numbered 6, after V lost 7 bases and J lost 2 bases. The CDR3 is 13 residues long. Germline CDR1 SQVTM, CDR2 ANQGSEA. The DNA for the CDR3 is TGCAGCGCTCGACAGGGGGACCCCTACGAGCAGTACTTC. Its translation: CSARQGDPYEQYF.

The gene calls are TRBV6-2 or TRBV6-3 and TRBJ2-3, with D unresolved. The CDR3 has 12 amino acids. Germline-derived CDR1 and CDR2 are MNHEY and SVGEGT. The V and J ends lost 5 bases and 6 bases respectively, with 9 bases between them. This CDR3 is CASSRNLDTQYF. The CDR3 nucleotides are TGTGCCAGCAGTCGAAATTTGGATACGCAGTATTTT.

The chain recombines TRBV19 with TRBJ1-3; a weak D match, TRBD1 (6 bases). Trimming stripped 5 bases from V and 2 bases from J, with 16 bases between. Per the germline V gene, CDR1 is LNHDA and CDR2 is SQIVND (reference sequence). The CDR3 runs 16 residues. CDR3: CASSPIGRGTGNTIYF. The CDR3 nucleotides are TGTGCCAGTAGTCCGATAGGCAGGGGAACTGGAAACACCATATATTTT.

The V call is TRBV2, the J call TRBJ1-5; D perhaps matches TRBD1 (5 bases). The CDR3 extends over 16 amino acids. Trimming removed 2 bases at V and 4 bases at J, with 15 bases between. The germline V gene has CDR1 SNHLY and CDR2 FYNNEI. The CDR3 DNA follows: TGTGCCAGCAGTGAAAGGCAGGGAAGGAGTAATCAGCCCCAGCATTTT. Translating gives CASSERQGRSNQPQHF.

Only one count was recorded for this clonotype. The V gene is TRBV29-1, the J gene TRBJ1-2, with 7 bases identical to TRBD1. The CDR3 spans 14 residues. Trimming removed 4 bases from V and 2 bases from J; junction bases left unmatched: 7. Germline assignment: CDR1 SQVTM and CDR2 ANQGSEA. The CDR3 reads CSVAQRQGNYGYTF. The CDR3 nucleotides are TGCAGCGTTGCCCAGAGACAGGGAAACTATGGCTACACCTTC.

The chain is built from TRBV27 and TRBJ1-2; D is ambiguous. The CDR3 loop spans 13 amino acids. CDR1 is MNHEY and CDR2 is SMNVEV in the germline V gene (reference sequence). V was clipped by 3 bases and J by 8 bases, with 13 bases between them. In nucleotides, the CDR3 is TGTGCCAGCAGTTTTCTCAACAAAGGGGGCTACACCTTC. Translated: CASSFLNKGGYTF.

The chain carries TRBV6-5 and TRBJ2-7; D possibly corresponds to TRBD1 (6 bases). The CDR3 spans 14 residues. Germline CDR1 is MNHEY and CDR2 is SVGAGI. V was cut by 5 bases and J by 2 bases, with 13 bases left in between. The CDR3 spells CASSTRDKTYEQYF. For the CDR3, the DNA is TGTGCCAGCAGTACCCGGGACAAAACCTACGAGCAGTACTTC.

This clonotype was seen a single time. This sequence joins TRBV5-6 and TRBJ1-5; D gene ambiguous. CDR1 is SGHDT and CDR2 is YYEEEE in the germline V gene. CDR3 length: 12 residues. V gave up 2 bases and J gave up 4 bases, with 4 bases separating them. This chain's CDR3 is CASSFQNQPQHF. DNA for the CDR3: TGTGCCAGCAGCTTTCAGAATCAGCCCCAGCATTTT.